The 18 T cell receptor beta chains presented below share a single source sample, sequenced in a study of blood T cell repertoires in COVID-19. Only in-frame clones appear in the TCRdb table, and some are missing; sequencing was by immunoSEQ multiplex PCR. This sample has 250,000 to 350,000 clones, with 70% to 90% found just once. Material: peripheral blood. The receptors originated from a woman between 50 and 59 years old with COVID-19, enrolled during active disease.

This chain uses TRBV19 with TRBJ1-6; 9 nucleotides agree with TRBD1. There are 15 residues in the CDR3. Germline values: CDR1 LNHDA, CDR2 SQIVND (reference sequence). V shed 4 bases, J shed 6 bases, and the junction held 4 bases outside the gene matches. The CDR3 coding sequence is TGTGCCAGTAGTACCACAGGGGGCGTTAATTCACCCCTCCACTTT. Its protein is CASSTTGGVNSPLHF.

This chain connects TRBV5-6 to TRBJ1-1; 11 nucleotides line up with TRBD1. Germline V gives CDR1 SGHDT, CDR2 YYEEEE. The CDR3 is 17 amino acids. V dropped 4 bases and J dropped 7; count of bases not matched to a gene: 15. The CDR3 reads CASSLEGQGVWSIEAFF. The CDR3 coding sequence is TGTGCCAGCAGCCTGGAGGGACAGGGGGTCTGGTCAATTGAAGCTTTCTTT. The entire variable domain, with the rest obtained from reference TRBV5-6 and TRBJ1-1, is as follows: DAGVTQSPTHLIKTRGQQVTLRCSPKSGHDTVSWYQQALGQGPQFIFQYYEEEERQRGNFPDRFSGHQFPNYSSELNVNALLLGDSALYLCASSLEGQGVWSIEAFFGQGTRLTVV.

The chain couples TRBV6-5 to TRBJ2-5; 7 bases agree with TRBD1. CDR1 and CDR2 (germline): MNHEY, SVGAGI. After removal of 6 bases from V and 1 base from J, the junction contained 5 bases not matched to a gene. The CDR3 is 14 residues long. Here the CDR3 DNA reads TGTGCCAGCAGCCAACAGGGGATCCAAGAGACCCAGTACTTC. Translating gives CASSQQGIQETQYF.

The J gene is TRBJ2-1, the V gene TRBV6-5; 7 nucleotides align to TRBD1. CDR3 length: 14 amino acids. Trimming at V came to 10 bases and at J to 0 bases, leaving 6 bases not matched to a gene. In germline, CDR1 is MNHEY, CDR2 SVGAGI. The CDR3 region is CATRTGSSYNEQFF. Here the CDR3 DNA reads TGTGCCACAAGGACAGGAAGCTCCTACAATGAGCAGTTCTTC.

As regards this clone: An end of the junction does not agree with germline; a read error may underlie this. This rearrangement joins TRBV7-2 to TRBJ2-5; TRBD2 matches 8 bases. CDR3 size: 14 residues. Germline assignment: CDR1 SGHTA and CDR2 FQGNSA. CDR3 DNA sequence: TGTGCCAGCAGCCTAGCGGGCCTTAAAGAGACCCAGTACTTC. It encodes CASSLAGLKETQYF.

The gene calls are TRBV29-1 and TRBJ2-1, with D possibly TRBD2 on 5 matching bases. The V and J ends lost 5 bases and 1 base respectively, with 27 bases between them. Germline values: CDR1 SQVTM, CDR2 ANQGSEA. The CDR3 runs to 19 residues. CDR3 coding DNA: TGCAGCGTTTTGTCAAGAAATCAACTAGTCTCGAAATCCTACAATGAGCAGTTCTTC. It specifies CSVLSRNQLVSKSYNEQFF.

The rearrangement joins TRBV24-1 to TRBJ1-1; TRBD1 might be the D (5 bases). CDR3 length: 15 amino acids. Germline V gene sequence: CDR1 KGHDR, CDR2 SFDVKD. Trimming pared 3 bases from V and 3 bases from J, leaving 13 bases between. The CDR3 DNA is TGTGCCACCAGTGATCCTCGGGGCGGGGACACTGAAGCTTTCTTT. It yields the protein CATSDPRGGDTEAFF.

The CDR3 sequence: CASSITADSGKAFF. For the CDR3, the DNA is TGTGCCAGCTCAATTACAGCAGATTCAGGAAAAGCTTTCTTT. The chain couples TRBV18 to TRBJ1-1; D gene ambiguous. V was shortened by 5 bases and J by 9 bases, with 19 bases between the two germline ends. CDR3 length: 14 amino acids. Germline V gene sequence: CDR1 KGHSH, CDR2 LQKENI.

The chain uses TRBV7-3 and TRBJ2-1, with D perhaps TRBD1 (5 bases). Germline CDR1 and CDR2: SGHTA and FQGTGA. V lost 6 bases, J lost 1 base, and 16 bases lay in between. The CDR3 spans 16 residues. The DNA of the CDR3 is TGTGCCAGCAGTTTGAATGGGGCCGGGTCCTACAATGAGCAGTTCTTC. Translating gives CASSLNGAGSYNEQFF.

The chain links TRBV19 to TRBJ1-5; 11 bases align to TRBD1. V shed 3 bases, J shed 2 bases, and the junction held 12 bases outside the gene matches. Germline V gives CDR1 LNHDA, CDR2 SQIVND (reference sequence). The CDR3 runs to 19 residues. The CDR3 is CASSIAWDRGIVCNQPQHF. The CDR3 DNA reads as TGTGCCAGTAGTATCGCCTGGGACAGGGGGATTGTTTGCAATCAGCCCCAGCATTTT.

The chain joins TRBV29-1 to TRBJ2-1, with 7 positions matching TRBD1. The CDR3 consists of 14 residues. Per the germline V gene, CDR1 is SQVTM and CDR2 is ANQGSEA. The J segment lost 5 bases and the V segment lost 8 bases, leaving 12 bases of the junction unmatched. For the CDR3, the DNA is TGCAGCCTCAAGGGGGCCAACTCGGACAATGAGCAGTTCTTC. Its protein is CSLKGANSDNEQFF.

This clone was recorded once. The chain links TRBV6-4 to TRBJ1-4, with 7 bases matching TRBD1. Germline V gene data show CDR1 as MRHNA and CDR2 as SNTAGT. CDR3 length equals 16 residues. V dropped 0 bases and J dropped 3; count of bases not matched to a gene: 4. CDR3 nucleotide sequence: TGTGCCAGCAGTGACTCCCCGGGACAGCCTAATGAAAAACTGTTTTTT. The encoded protein is CASSDSPGQPNEKLFF.

The chain joins TRBV4-1 to TRBJ1-1; 7 bases are shared with TRBD1. The ends lost 3 bases at V and 7 bases at J; junction bases unmatched: 11. The germline gives CDR1 MGHRA, CDR2 YSYEKL. The CDR3 covers 15 residues. The CDR3 loop is CASSHADRASSEAFF. The CDR3 nucleotides read TGCGCCAGCAGCCATGCCGACAGGGCGAGCAGTGAAGCTTTCTTT.

The chain employs TRBV18 and TRBJ2-3; 10 nucleotides align to TRBD2. V trimming: 2 bases; J trimming: 2 bases; junction bases outside the gene matches: 4. Looked up from germline, CDR1 is KGHSH and CDR2 is LQKENI. This CDR3 comprises 16 residues. CDR3 nucleotide sequence: TGTGCCAGCTCACCAACTAGCGGGACTTACACAGATACGCAGTATTTT. Amino acid sequence: CASSPTSGTYTDTQYF.

This sequence joins TRBV5-6 and TRBJ2-7; 7 positions match TRBD1. This CDR3 has 14 amino acids. Unmatched junction bases numbered 11, after V lost 4 bases and J lost 7 bases. Per germline, CDR1 SGHDT and CDR2 YYEEEE. Here the CDR3 reads CASSIQGLLKEQYF. As DNA, the CDR3 is TGTGCCAGCAGCATACAGGGGCTGCTCAAGGAGCAGTACTTC.

This rearrangement joins TRBV11-2 to TRBJ1-2; no clear D. The CDR3 covers 13 residues. Germline V gene sequence: CDR1 SGHAT, CDR2 FQNNGV. The ends were cut back, 2 bases at V and 5 bases at J, with 9 bases in the middle. The CDR3 DNA follows: TGTGCCAGCAGCTTATGGTCTCGGTATGGCTACACCTTC. This codes for CASSLWSRYGYTF. Combining the CDR3 with reference TRBV11-2 and TRBJ1-2 gives the whole variable domain EAGVAQSPRYKIIEKRQSVAFWCNPISGHATLYWYQQILGQGPKLLIQFQNNGVVDDSQLPKDRFSAERLKGVDSTLKIQPAKLEDSAVYLCASSLWSRYGYTFGSGTRLTVV.

The gene calls are TRBV5-6 and TRBJ2-5, with D possibly being TRBD2 (5 bases). The CDR3 has 9 amino acids. Per germline, CDR1 SGHDT and CDR2 YYEEEE. The CDR3 loop is CEAGETQYF. In DNA form, the CDR3 reads TGTGAGGCGGGAGAGACCCAGTACTTC.

The chain uses TRBV7-2 and TRBJ1-6, with a possible D match to TRBD1 (5 bases). The V and J ends lost 6 bases and 13 bases respectively, with 16 bases between them. Germline-derived CDR1 and CDR2 are SGHTA and FQGNSA. The CDR3 has 13 amino acids. In DNA, the CDR3 is TGTGCCAGCAGTATTTCGGGGGTCGCGCCCCTCCACTTT. The encoded protein is CASSISGVAPLHF.